This is a list of T cell receptor beta chains from one sample in a study of blood T cell repertoires in COVID-19. TCRdb keeps only in-frame clones here, not all; method: immunoSEQ multiplex PCR. The sample lists around 70,000 clones, around 90% occurring once. The specimen sequenced was peripheral blood. The origin of the receptors is a man aged 50-59 years with acute or convalescent COVID-19. CDR3s include the opening cysteine and the closing phenylalanine or tryptophan. D genes are given only for firm matches. A clone size is listed for some rows: how often the clone was seen (once, few, many), or a class if it is expanded.

j_call d_call clone_size v_call cdr3_aa cdr3_nt
TRBJ2-7 - - TRBV10-2 CASSDSRGGNWWQQYF TGCGCCAGCAGCGACTCCCGGGGCGGGAACTGGTGGCAGCAGTACTTC
TRBJ2-2 - - TRBV7-2 CASSPTLNTGELFF TGTGCCAGCAGCCCGACACTGAACACCGGGGAGCTGTTTTTT
TRBJ1-2 - - TRBV13 CASSLQAGNGYTF TGTGCCAGCAGCTTACAGGCAGGGAATGGCTACACCTTC
TRBJ1-1 - - TRBV29-1 CSVWGQDSWNTEAFF TGCAGCGTTTGGGGGCAGGACTCATGGAACACTGAAGCTTTCTTT
TRBJ2-5 - - TRBV6-4 CASSVNREETQYF TGTGCCAGCAGTGTCAACAGGGAGGAGACCCAGTACTTC
TRBJ2-1 - - TRBV18 CASSPRELLHEQFF TGTGCCAGCTCACCCCGGGAGCTATTGCATGAGCAGTTCTTC
TRBJ1-3 - - TRBV14 CASSRGWGGDACGNTIYF TGTGCCAGCAGCCGTGGCTGGGGGGGGGATGCTTGTGGAAACACCATATATTTT
TRBJ2-7 - - TRBV9 CASSVRSGGYEQYF TGTGCCAGCAGCGTTAGAAGCGGAGGGTACGAGCAGTACTTC
TRBJ1-2 - - TRBV6-5 CASSSGVRHGYTF TGTGCCAGCAGTTCAGGGGTGCGGCATGGCTACACCTTC
TRBJ2-7 TRBD1 - TRBV19 CASSTPGQSSYEQYF TGTGCCAGTAGCACGCCGGGACAGAGCTCCTACGAGCAGTACTTC
TRBJ1-1 - - TRBV10-2 CASSEIARLGDTEAFF TGCGCCAGCAGTGAGATCGCAAGGCTAGGAGACACTGAAGCTTTCTTT
TRBJ2-3 TRBD1 - TRBV11-3 CASSWTGAGTDTQYF TGTGCCAGCAGCTGGACAGGGGCCGGCACAGATACGCAGTATTTT
TRBJ2-3 TRBD1 - TRBV19 CASTPGQGGTDTQYF TGTGCCAGTACCCCGGGACAGGGCGGCACAGATACGCAGTATTTT
TRBJ2-1 TRBD2 - TRBV29-1 CSVGTSGSSPYNEQFF TGCAGCGTAGGGACTAGCGGGAGCTCCCCGTACAATGAGCAGTTCTTC
TRBJ2-1 TRBD1 - TRBV4-1 CASSHPGQGFWNEQFF TGCGCCAGCAGCCACCCGGGACAGGGGTTTTGGAATGAGCAGTTCTTC
TRBJ2-7 - - TRBV25-1 CASSEYQYEQYF TGTGCCAGCAGTGAATATCAGTACGAGCAGTACTTC
TRBJ1-1 - - TRBV28 CASSPLDRNTEAFF TGTGCCAGCAGTCCGCTGGACAGGAACACTGAAGCTTTCTTT
TRBJ1-2 - - TRBV2 CASNDGGANYGYTF TGTGCCAGCAACGACGGGGGAGCAAACTATGGCTACACCTTC
TRBJ2-2 TRBD1 - TRBV27 CASTLRGQYTGELFF TGTGCCAGCACCCTTCGGGGACAGTACACCGGGGAGCTGTTTTTT
TRBJ1-5 - - TRBV5-4 CASSQGSVTQHF TGTGCCAGCAGCCAGGGGTCAGTGACCCAGCATTTT
TRBJ2-1 - - TRBV5-6 CASSLGPDYSYNEQFF TGTGCCAGCAGCCTTGGCCCGGACTACTCCTACAATGAGCAGTTCTTC
TRBJ1-5 - - TRBV7-2 CASSSTYSRNQPQHF TGTGCCAGCAGCTCGACATATTCGCGCAATCAGCCCCAGCATTTT
TRBJ2-1 TRBD2 - TRBV28 CASSFTSGEYNEQFF TGTGCCAGCAGTTTCACTAGCGGAGAATACAATGAGCAGTTCTTC
TRBJ1-4 - - TRBV20-1 CSALEEKLFF TGCAGTGCACTGGAGGAAAAACTGTTTTTT
TRBJ2-2 - - TRBV7-3 CASSFLDSGELFF TGTGCCAGCAGCTTTCTCGACTCCGGGGAGCTGTTTTTT
TRBJ1-4 - - TRBV11-2 CASSLGLNNEKLFF TGTGCCAGCAGCTTAGGGCTTAATAATGAAAAACTGTTTTTT
TRBJ1-6 TRBD1 - TRBV4-2 CASSQAPTGGSSPLHF TGTGCCAGCAGTCAAGCCCCAACAGGGGGCAGCTCACCCCTCCACTTT
TRBJ1-6 - - TRBV27 CASRPQGFYNSPLHF TGTGCCAGCAGACCGCAGGGATTTTATAATTCACCCCTCCACTTT
TRBJ2-2 TRBD2 once TRBV9 CASSVGGSWTGELFF TGTGCCAGCAGCGTAGGCGGGAGTTGGACCGGGGAGCTGTTTTTT
TRBJ1-1 TRBD1 - TRBV18 CASSPQQGAGAEAFF TGTGCCAGCTCACCACAACAGGGGGCTGGCGCTGAAGCTTTCTTT
TRBJ1-2 TRBD1 - TRBV5-4 CASSPPGTGKTNYGYTF TGTGCCAGCAGCCCCCCCGGGACAGGGAAAACCAACTATGGCTACACCTTC
TRBJ2-5 TRBD1 - TRBV18 CASSPGQGIETQYF TGTGCCAGCTCACCCGGACAGGGCATAGAGACCCAGTACTTC
TRBJ2-5 TRBD2 - TRBV4-2 CASSQDRAAGVGTQYF TGTGCCAGCAGCCAAGATAGGGCAGCGGGAGTGGGGACCCAGTACTTC
TRBJ2-7 - - TRBV29-1 CSGGQTYEQYF TGCAGCGGGGGACAAACCTACGAGCAGTACTTC
TRBJ2-5 - once TRBV18 CASSPNWGGETQYF TGTGCCAGCTCACCAAATTGGGGAGGTGAGACCCAGTACTTC
TRBJ2-1 - - TRBV12-5 CASVQGAGSYNEQFF TGTGCTAGTGTTCAAGGGGCCGGCTCCTACAATGAGCAGTTCTTC
TRBJ2-7 TRBD1 - TRBV4-1 CASSHRQGSYEQYF TGCGCCAGCAGCCATCGACAGGGCTCCTACGAGCAGTACTTC
TRBJ2-2 - - TRBV5-1 CASSFMAVTNTGELFF TGCGCCAGCAGCTTCATGGCGGTTACGAACACCGGGGAGCTGTTTTTT
TRBJ1-1 - once TRBV3-1/TRBV3-2 CASSQGGQGVEAFF TGTGCCAGCAGCCAGGGAGGGCAGGGAGTGGAAGCTTTCTTT
TRBJ1-6 - - TRBV28 CASRPGVYNSPLHF TGTGCCAGCAGACCCGGGGTGTATAATTCACCCCTCCACTTT
TRBJ2-1 - - TRBV27 CASSRPGAGHGTNEQFF TGTGCCAGCAGTCGACCTGGGGCAGGGCACGGTACAAATGAGCAGTTCTTC
TRBJ1-1 - - TRBV28 CASSLGSEAFF TGTGCCAGCAGCCTAGGGAGTGAAGCTTTCTTT
TRBJ1-2 TRBD1 - TRBV7-2 CASGGQGAYYGYTF TGTGCCAGCGGCGGACAGGGGGCGTACTATGGCTACACCTTC
TRBJ2-5 TRBD2 - TRBV6-2/TRBV6-3 CASSIGTSPLPGQETQYF TGTGCCAGCAGTATAGGGACTAGCCCCCTACCCGGCCAAGAGACCCAGTACTTC
TRBJ2-1 - - TRBV7-9 CASSPQGVWPGHEQFF TGTGCCAGCAGCCCCCAGGGTGTATGGCCCGGACACGAGCAGTTCTTC
TRBJ1-4 TRBD1 - TRBV19 CASNQDRADHEKLFF TGTGCCAGTAATCAGGACAGGGCGGACCATGAAAAACTGTTTTTT
TRBJ2-2 - - TRBV5-5 CATLPGPNTGELFF TGTGCCACCCTCCCAGGGCCTAACACCGGGGAGCTGTTTTTT
TRBJ1-1 - once TRBV28 CASSPRYSNTEAFF TGTGCCAGCAGTCCACGATACAGTAACACTGAAGCTTTCTTT
TRBJ2-1 TRBD2 - TRBV7-8 CASSSSAGPNVEQFF TGTGCCAGCAGCTCCTCAGCGGGGCCCAATGTAGAGCAGTTCTTC
TRBJ2-7 - - TRBV4-1 CASSQDPLIEQYF TGCGCCAGCAGCCAAGATCCCCTTATCGAGCAGTACTTC
TRBJ2-7 TRBD2 - TRBV27 CASSRQRGGSQYF TGTGCCAGCTCCCGCCAGCGGGGGGGTTCGCAGTACTTC
TRBJ2-3 - - TRBV7-2 CASSLRTDTQYF TGTGCCAGCAGCCTCCGCACAGATACGCAGTATTTT
TRBJ2-5 TRBD1 - TRBV7-7 CASSWRQGVGETQYF TGTGCTAGCAGCTGGAGACAGGGTGTAGGAGAGACCCAGTACTTC
TRBJ2-5 TRBD2 - TRBV9 CASSTAGTTKETQYF TGTGCCAGCAGCACAGCCGGGACTACTAAGGAGACCCAGTACTTC
TRBJ2-2 - few TRBV5-1 CASSFNSGTNTGELFF TGCGCCAGCAGCTTTAATTCAGGTACCAACACCGGGGAGCTGTTTTTT
TRBJ2-4 - - TRBV11-2 CASSAGWNIQYF TGTGCCAGCAGCGCAGGGTGGAACATTCAGTACTTC
TRBJ2-1 - - TRBV6-2/TRBV6-3 CASSYSKLVSNEQFF TGTGCCAGCAGTTACTCGAAACTAGTGAGCAATGAGCAGTTCTTC
TRBJ2-2 - - TRBV11-2 CASSPSGSGTGELFF TGTGCCAGCAGCCCGAGTGGGAGCGGCACCGGGGAGCTGTTTTTT
TRBJ2-1 TRBD2 - TRBV3-1/TRBV3-2 CASSRLAGGPYNEQFF TGTGCCAGCAGCCGACTAGCGGGGGGACCGTACAATGAGCAGTTCTTC